Listed below are T cell receptor beta chains from one sample, sequenced in a study of blood T cell repertoires in COVID-19. Profiled with immunoSEQ multiplex PCR; TCRdb holds only in-frame clones, not every one. This table has 350,000 to 450,000 clones, about 88% appearing once. Material for sequencing was PBMCs or T cells enriched from blood (not recorded which). The receptors were gathered from a woman under 30 who had been exposed to COVID-19. The CDR3 runs from the conserved cysteine through the conserved F or W. D genes are given only for firm matches. Some rows have no size entry. The others give once, few or many, or a class for an expanded clone.

- | TRBD1 | TRBJ1-4 | TRBV6-4 | CASSLGTGGGEKLFF | TGTGCCAGCAGTCTCGGGACAGGGGGAGGAGAAAAACTGTTTTTT
- | TRBD2 | TRBJ2-1 | TRBV28 | CASSLQREVGNEQFF | TGTGCCAGCAGTCTTCAGCGGGAAGTGGGCAATGAGCAGTTCTTC
- | - | TRBJ2-3 | TRBV5-1 | CASSLDPQGGSKDTQYF | TGCGCCAGCAGCTTGGATCCCCAGGGGGGTTCTAAAGATACGCAGTATTTT
- | TRBD1 | TRBJ1-2 | TRBV7-2 | CASSLAQGANYGYTF | TGTGCCAGCAGCTTAGCACAGGGGGCTAACTATGGCTACACCTTC
- | TRBD2 | TRBJ2-7 | TRBV7-9 | CASSSRDYSYEQYF | TGTGCCAGCAGCTCCAGGGACTACTCCTACGAGCAGTACTTC
few | - | TRBJ1-2 | TRBV29-1 | CSGIIGQGMRYTF | TGCAGCGGTATCATCGGCCAGGGAATGCGCTACACCTTC
few | - | TRBJ1-2 | TRBV10-2 | CASSESKGQSYGYTF | TGCGCCAGCAGTGAGTCGAAAGGACAGAGCTATGGCTACACCTTC
- | - | TRBJ2-3 | TRBV18 | CASSPRGTDTQYF | TGTGCCAGCTCACCGAGAGGGACAGATACGCAGTATTTT
once | - | TRBJ1-4 | TRBV7-2 | CASSLIEDNEKLFF | TGTGCCAGCAGCTTAATAGAGGATAATGAAAAACTGTTTTTT
- | - | TRBJ1-3 | TRBV5-4 | CASSLEQGNTIYF | TGTGCCAGCAGCTTGGAACAGGGAAACACCATATATTTT
- | TRBD1 | TRBJ2-4 | TRBV5-8 | CASSLGDSGQNIQYF | TGTGCCAGCAGCTTGGGGGACAGCGGACAAAACATTCAGTACTTC
once | TRBD1 | TRBJ1-2 | TRBV13 | CASSLLARGTVHYGYTF | TGTGCCAGCAGCTTACTGGCCCGTGGGACAGTTCACTATGGCTACACCTTC
- | TRBD2 | TRBJ2-1 | TRBV7-8 | CASRGLAGSYNEQFF | TGTGCCAGCAGGGGACTAGCGGGATCCTACAATGAGCAGTTCTTC
few | TRBD2 | TRBJ2-7 | TRBV28 | CASISAGGTYEQYF | TGTGCCAGCATAAGTGCGGGGGGAACCTACGAGCAGTACTTC
- | TRBD1 | TRBJ2-6 | TRBV9 | CASSVASGTVTGANVLTF | TGTGCCAGCAGCGTAGCATCCGGGACAGTAACTGGGGCCAACGTCCTGACTTTC
- | - | TRBJ2-7 | TRBV15 | CATSTFYEQYF | TGTGCCACCAGCACTTTCTACGAGCAGTACTTC
- | TRBD1 | TRBJ1-5 | TRBV18 | CASSPGTAVNQPQHF | TGTGCCAGCTCGCCCGGGACAGCGGTCAATCAGCCCCAGCATTTT
- | - | TRBJ2-1 | TRBV3-1/TRBV3-2 | CASSRRPVQGEQFF | TGTGCCAGCAGCCGAAGGCCGGTCCAGGGGGAGCAGTTCTTC
- | TRBD2 | TRBJ2-1 | TRBV24-1 | CATSDLAQQSGRSYNEQFF | TGTGCCACCAGTGATTTGGCCCAACAAAGCGGGAGGTCCTACAATGAGCAGTTCTTC
- | TRBD2 | TRBJ2-1 | TRBV2 | CASSEGLPGGGSEQFF | TGTGCCAGCAGTGAGGGGTTGCCGGGAGGGGGGAGTGAGCAGTTCTTC
- | TRBD1 | TRBJ1-1 | TRBV6-5 | CASSRYRGRAEAFF | TGTGCCAGCAGCCGCTACAGGGGTCGCGCTGAAGCTTTCTTT
- | - | TRBJ1-5 | TRBV7-2 | CASSPSQGFNQPQHF | TGTGCCAGCTCCCCCAGTCAGGGTTTCAATCAGCCCCAGCATTTT
- | TRBD1 | TRBJ1-5 | TRBV10-3 | CAISSGQRDQPQHF | TGTGCCATCAGCTCGGGACAGAGAGATCAGCCCCAGCATTTT
- | TRBD1 | TRBJ1-1 | TRBV30 | CAWSWTGVGTEAFF | TGTGCCTGGAGTTGGACAGGGGTTGGGACTGAAGCTTTCTTT
- | TRBD2 | TRBJ2-1 | TRBV9 | CASSVDRVRGASYNEQFF | TGTGCCAGCAGCGTAGATAGGGTGCGGGGGGCCTCCTACAATGAGCAGTTCTTC
- | - | TRBJ2-3 | TRBV1 | CTSSQVHQRGETDTQYF | TGCACCAGCAGCCAAGTCCACCAGCGGGGGGAGACAGATACGCAGTATTTT
- | - | TRBJ2-2 | TRBV10-2 | CASSEYRADATNTGELFF | TGCGCCAGCAGTGAGTACCGAGCGGACGCCACGAACACCGGGGAGCTGTTTTTT
- | - | TRBJ2-7 | TRBV21-1 | CASRYRDMPTYEQYF | TGTGCCAGCAGATACCGGGACATGCCGACCTACGAGCAGTACTTC
- | - | TRBJ1-1 | TRBV6-5 | CASSFVQGAEAFF | TGTGCCAGCAGTTTCGTACAGGGTGCTGAAGCTTTCTTT
- | TRBD2 | TRBJ2-7 | TRBV7-3 | CASSLTGGLAGTYEQYF | TGTGCCAGCAGCTTAACGGGGGGACTAGCGGGTACCTACGAGCAGTACTTC
- | TRBD2 | TRBJ2-1 | TRBV11-3 | CASSRSTSGAYNEQFF | TGTGCCAGCAGCCGCTCAACTAGCGGAGCCTACAATGAGCAGTTCTTC
few | TRBD1 | TRBJ2-7 | TRBV4-2 | CASSPKGARYEQYF | TGTGCCAGCAGCCCCAAGGGGGCGCGGTACGAGCAGTACTTC
- | - | TRBJ2-2 | TRBV12-3/TRBV12-4 | CASKTSRGGELFF | TGTGCCAGCAAGACTAGCAGGGGCGGGGAGCTGTTTTTT
few | - | TRBJ2-3 | TRBV30 | CAWSVPGSDTQYF | TGTGCCTGGAGTGTACCAGGGTCCGATACGCAGTATTTT
- | - | TRBJ1-1 | TRBV10-2 | CASSESIPHGSGGEGMNTEAFF | TGCGCCAGCAGTGAGTCGATTCCTCATGGCTCGGGGGGCGAGGGGATGAACACTGAAGCTTTCTTT
- | - | TRBJ1-4 | TRBV5-5 | CASSLAGGLVNEKLFF | TGTGCCAGCAGCTTGGCCGGGGGGCTGGTTAACGAAAAACTGTTTTTT
- | TRBD1 | TRBJ1-2 | TRBV29-1 | CSVVGQGGDYGYTF | TGCAGCGTGGTAGGACAGGGGGGAGACTATGGCTACACCTTC
- | - | TRBJ1-1 | TRBV6-2/TRBV6-3 | CASSYGSGNTEAFF | TGTGCCAGCAGTTACGGGTCGGGTAACACTGAAGCTTTCTTT
- | TRBD1 | TRBJ2-7 | TRBV28 | CASSLLPGTGVLEQYF | TGTGCCAGCAGTCTCCTTCCCGGGACAGGGGTTCTCGAGCAGTACTTC
- | TRBD2 | TRBJ2-3 | TRBV2 | CASSGQAGGTDTQYF | TGTGCCAGCAGTGGTCAGGCGGGGGGCACAGATACGCAGTATTTT
- | TRBD1 | TRBJ1-2 | TRBV9 | CASSVQASGQANYGYTF | TGTGCCAGCAGCGTCCAGGCCTCGGGACAGGCAAACTATGGCTACACCTTC
- | - | TRBJ2-3 | TRBV16 | CASSQFQADTQYF | TGTGCCAGCAGCCAATTTCAAGCGGATACGCAGTATTTT
- | TRBD1 | TRBJ1-3 | TRBV30 | CAWKGRGQVFGNTIYF | TGTGCCTGGAAAGGCAGGGGGCAAGTTTTTGGAAACACCATATATTTT
few | TRBD1 | TRBJ1-1 | TRBV27 | CASSFWDRDKAFF | TGTGCCAGCAGTTTTTGGGACAGGGATAAAGCTTTCTTT
once | TRBD2 | TRBJ2-1 | TRBV6-4 | CASSSGLAETVNEQFF | TGTGCCAGCAGCTCAGGACTAGCGGAGACTGTCAATGAGCAGTTCTTC
- | TRBD2 | TRBJ2-1 | TRBV28 | CASSIGTSGFQRGGQFF | TGTGCCAGCAGTATAGGGACTAGCGGTTTTCAAAGGGGTGGGCAGTTCTTC
- | TRBD1 | TRBJ1-2 | TRBV19 | CASSPRGQVYGYTF | TGTGCCAGTAGCCCTCGGGGACAGGTCTATGGCTACACCTTC
- | - | TRBJ1-2 | TRBV7-8 | CASSLEEGSYGYTF | TGTGCCAGCAGCTTAGAAGAGGGCTCCTATGGCTACACCTTC
- | - | TRBJ1-4 | TRBV7-6 | CASSLTSPGGTDEKLFF | TGTGCCAGCAGCTTAACGTCACCTGGGGGGACGGATGAAAAACTGTTTTTT
- | TRBD1 | TRBJ1-3 | TRBV4-1 | CASSPGQGARGNTIYF | TGCGCCAGCAGCCCCGGACAGGGGGCGAGGGGAAACACCATATATTTT